This T cell receptor beta chain derives from a study of a mutant IDH1 vaccine in newly diagnosed glioma. Here immunoSEQ multiplex PCR was the method, and the copy in TCRdb shows in-frame clones only, minus some. The sample shows around 78,000 clones, 75% to 95% of them seen only once. Specified time point: week 5, during vaccination. The content of each vaccine dose was 300 ug of mutant IDH1 20-mer peptide, and topical imiquimod accompanied it. In every donor, the tumor was a new WHO grade 3 or 4 IDH1-mutant, ATRX-lost astrocytoma. About this clone itself: What it binds is not known.

V lost 0 bases, J lost 5 bases, and 9 bases stayed unmatched. CDR3 length: 16 amino acids. Germline CDR1 is MNHEY and CDR2 is SMNVEV (reference sequence). The chain is built from TRBV27 and TRBJ2-5; TRBD2 aligns across 7 bases. The source material was PBMCs, sampled from a glioma patient whose treatment included an IDH1 peptide vaccine. This sequence originates from a woman in her forties or fifties with glioma. The CDR3 spells CASSLSNRGVIETQYF. CDR3 DNA sequence: TGTGCCAGCAGTTTATCGAATCGGGGGGTGATCGAGACCCAGTACTTC.